Included here is one T cell receptor beta chain sequence, with context. Its specificity is not known. Looked up from germline, CDR1 is MGHRA and CDR2 is YSYEKL. Trimming left V 3 bases short and J 5 bases short, with 14 bases between. The CDR3 extends over 15 amino acids. The data are from a study of T cell responses to AZD1222 COVID-19 vaccine. The wider study: Pooling was applied to second doses at about 4 or about 12 weeks.

Study outcomes and limitations: Just a handful of AZD1222 recipients tested seropositive at baseline. Increased Spike-specific TCR breadth and depth were observed after two AZD1222 doses.

Generated by immunoSEQ multiplex PCR, the TCRdb table keeps only in-frame clones and is missing some. The data hold 180,000 or so clones, with about 88% observed a single time. The specimen comprised peripheral blood, sampled on day 0 of AZD1222 vaccination. The origin of this receptor is an adult in good health. The rearrangement joins TRBV4-1 to TRBJ1-3; TRBD1 might be the D (6 bases). The CDR3: CASSHPQGSRNTIYF. In DNA form, the CDR3 reads TGCGCCAGCAGCCACCCCCAGGGGTCTAGAAACACCATATATTTT.